These 4 T cell receptor beta chains were sequenced from one sample in a study of blood T cell repertoires in COVID-19 (dated by TCRdb to 2020 to 2021). Library construction relied on the immunoSEQ multiplex PCR assay. In its TCRdb copy, this immuneACCESS table keeps in-frame sequences only and misses some clones. Where compared with another copy, unresolved V genes explain less than half of these, and the others have no known cause. For this sample the table gives under 250,000 clones, of which approximately 82% were detected only once. The ten largest make up under 3% of the sample. The specimen was peripheral blood. The receptors derive from a woman in her seventies with active or convalescent COVID-19.

The chain employs TRBV7-9 and TRBJ1-4; D is unresolved. Germline V gives CDR1 SEHNR, CDR2 FQNEAQ (reference sequence). The CDR3 covers 14 residues. Trimming took off 10 bases at V and 5 bases at J, with 17 bases between the two ends. CDR3 amino acids: CATYTEGGNEKLFF. DNA of the CDR3: TGTGCCACCTATACCGAAGGCGGGAATGAAAAACTGTTTTTT.

This rearrangement joins TRBV11-2 to TRBJ2-5, with D possibly TRBD2 on 5 matching bases. Germline CDR1 reads SGHAT; CDR2 reads FQNNGV. The CDR3 contains 16 residues. V was cut by 5 bases and J by 3 bases, with 19 bases left in between. The CDR3 sequence is CASSHGPGLGEETQYF. As DNA, the CDR3 is TGTGCCAGCAGCCATGGGCCGGGCCTCGGGGAAGAGACCCAGTACTTC.

The genes are TRBV2 and TRBJ1-2; maybe TRBD1 (6 bases). The CDR3 sequence is 14 residues long. Trimming removed 2 bases at V and 4 bases at J, with 11 bases between. Germline V gene sequence: CDR1 SNHLY, CDR2 FYNNEI. DNA of the CDR3: TGTGCCAGCAGTGAACAGGGGTTTACCTATGGCTACACCTTC. Protein: CASSEQGFTYGYTF.

This clone has more than one count but fewer than ten. The same CDR3 can be traced to other DNA sequences in this sample. CDR3 sequence: CASSFRLAGAYEQYF. The CDR3 DNA reads as TGTGCCAGCAGTTTCCGACTAGCGGGAGCCTACGAGCAGTACTTC. The chain joins TRBV28 to TRBJ2-7; 12 bases fit TRBD2. Trimming removed 3 bases from V and 2 bases from J; junction bases left unmatched: 2. This CDR3 has 15 amino acids. CDR1 is MDHEN and CDR2 is SYDVKM in the germline V gene.